The present TCR beta chain was sequenced within a study of post-analysis software for immune sequencing data. About the research overall: Multiple sclerosis in the patients followed relapsing-remitting, secondary progressive and progressive-relapsing courses.

TCR beta cDNA libraries included unique molecular identifiers. TCRdb reanalysed the PCR reads using MiXCR and keeps one entry per CDR3 protein. The sample has hundreds of thousands of distinct CDR3 sequences; 55% to 60% are singletons. Germline values: CDR1 PRHDT, CDR2 FYEKMQ (reference sequence). This CDR3 contains 14 residues. The J segment lost 13 bases and the V segment lost 5 bases, leaving 7 bases of the junction unmatched. Study results and caveats: TRBV5-6, TRBV5-1 and TRBV20-1 belonged to a set of roughly 5 TRBV segments that were more frequent in patients than controls.

Regarding this clonotype: Its antigen remains unidentified.

The receptor was derived from a girl aged 2 to 10 with multiple sclerosis. Sequencing used blood. V usage is TRBV13 and J usage is TRBJ2-4, with TRBD2 matching over 14 bases. The CDR3, as DNA: TGTGCCAGCAGCCGGGGACTAGCGGGAGTCGGGCAGTACTTC. As protein: CASSRGLAGVGQYF.